A single sample gave rise to the 30 T cell receptor beta chains below, sequenced in a study of T cell changes during pregnancy in multiple sclerosis. Some clones are missing from TCRdb's copy, which holds only in-frame ones; the method was immunoSEQ multiplex PCR. The sample has roughly 45,000 clones; about nine tenths are singletons. Sequenced material: CD8+ T cells from peripheral blood mononuclear cells, taken after pregnancy. The receptors were gathered from a female donor with multiple sclerosis, enrolled in a pregnancy study.

The chain uses TRBV27 and TRBJ2-7; 12 bases are a match to TRBD2. From germline, CDR1 is MNHEY and CDR2 SMNVEV (reference sequence). V lost 6 bases, J lost 3 bases, and 6 bases stayed unmatched. There are 15 residues in the CDR3. This CDR3 reads CASSPGTSGHYEQYF. The CDR3 DNA is TGTGCCAGCAGCCCTGGGACTAGCGGGCACTACGAGCAGTACTTC.

V is TRBV6-5 and J is TRBJ2-6, with D perhaps matching TRBD2 (5 bases). This CDR3 has 15 residues. V was clipped by 3 bases and J by 4 bases, with 10 bases between them. Germline CDR1 and CDR2: MNHEY and SVGAGI. The CDR3 region has the DNA TGTGCCAGCAGTTATCGGGGTAACGGGGCCAACGTCCTGACTTTC. Encoded protein: CASSYRGNGANVLTF.

The chain links TRBV9 to TRBJ2-6; D remains unclear. Trimming stripped 6 bases from V and 0 bases from J, with 4 bases between. The CDR3 is 13 residues long. The germline V gene has CDR1 SGDLS and CDR2 YYNGEE. Here the CDR3 DNA reads TGTGCCAGCACCTCCTCTGGGGCCAACGTCCTGACTTTC. This gives the protein CASTSSGANVLTF.

The chain couples TRBV12-5 to TRBJ2-1; D gene unclear. Germline CDR1 and CDR2: LGHNT and FRNRAP. The CDR3 spans 13 residues. Trimming removed 6 bases at V and 4 bases at J, with 10 bases between. The CDR3 loop is CASGGAVYNEQFF. CDR3 nucleotide sequence: TGTGCTAGTGGCGGAGCCGTTTACAATGAGCAGTTCTTC.

The chain joins TRBV9 to TRBJ2-6; no clear D gene. Germline assignment: CDR1 SGDLS and CDR2 YYNGEE. Deletions cut 7 bases from V and 5 bases from J, with 10 bases between. The CDR3 is made up of 13 amino acids. Here the CDR3 DNA reads TGTGCCAGCCAAGCTGACTGGGCCAACGTCCTGACTTTC. Protein: CASQADWANVLTF.

The rearrangement joins TRBV4-3 to TRBJ2-1; D is unclear. The germline V gene has CDR1 LGHNA and CDR2 YSLEER. The germline V and J ends were trimmed by 5 bases and 1 base, with 6 bases remaining between them. The CDR3 is 13 residues long. For the CDR3, the DNA is TGCGCCAGCAGCGGCCTTTCCTACAATGAGCAGTTCTTC. Encoded protein: CASSGLSYNEQFF.

Written as DNA, the CDR3 is TGCGCCAGCAGCTTGGGACAGACTGAAGCTTTCTTT. It encodes CASSLGQTEAFF. V and J are TRBV5-1 and TRBJ1-1, with D possibly matching TRBD1 (5 bases). V dropped 0 bases and J dropped 5 bases, with 5 bases sitting between them. Germline V lookup: CDR1 SGHRS, CDR2 YFSETQ. This CDR3 contains 12 residues.

The V call is TRBV7-9, the J call TRBJ1-4; unclear D gene. The ends were cut back, 3 bases at V and 2 bases at J, with 16 bases in the middle. CDR1 SEHNR and CDR2 FQNEAQ come from the germline V gene (reference sequence). This CDR3 contains 17 residues. CDR3 DNA sequence: TGTGCCAGCAGCTTTGACTCCCCGCACATTACTAATGAAAAACTGTTTTTT. It codes for CASSFDSPHITNEKLFF.

CDR3 DNA sequence: TGTGCCAGCAGTCTAGGGCCCGGGACAGGGATCAACGAGCAGTACTTC. It encodes CASSLGPGTGINEQYF. The rearrangement links TRBV27 to TRBJ2-7, with 9 bases matching TRBD1. After removal of 5 bases from V and 5 bases from J, the junction contained 13 bases not matched to a gene. Germline CDR1 reads MNHEY; CDR2 reads SMNVEV (reference sequence). CDR3 size: 16 residues.

The V call is TRBV27, the J call TRBJ2-1, with 11 bases matching TRBD2. Trimming removed 5 bases from V and 2 bases from J; junction bases left unmatched: 5. The CDR3 totals 16 residues. Germline V gives CDR1 MNHEY, CDR2 SMNVEV (reference sequence). CDR3 sequence (DNA): TGTGCCAGCAGTCCTCTAGCGGGGGGCCCCTACAATGAGCAGTTCTTC. Translation gives CASSPLAGGPYNEQFF.

In this sample, this clone turned up a few times. This chain links TRBV9 with TRBJ1-1; 7 nucleotides align to TRBD1. Germline V CDR1 and CDR2: SGDLS, YYNGEE. Trimming cost V 4 bases and J 4 bases; bases outside gene matches: 10. The CDR3 covers 15 residues. The DNA of the CDR3 is TGTGCCAGCAGCACACCACAGGGGCCGGGCACTGAAGCTTTCTTT. Translated: CASSTPQGPGTEAFF. The full variable domain, rest sourced from reference TRBV9 and TRBJ1-1, is DSGVTQTPKHLITATGQRVTLRCSPRSGDLSVYWYQQSLDQGLQFLIQYYNGEERAKGNILERFSAQQFPDLHSELNLSSLELGDSALYFCASSTPQGPGTEAFFGQGTRLTVV.

This clone was seen a single time. The rearrangement links TRBV11-1 to TRBJ2-5; TRBD2 matches 10 bases. The germline gives CDR1 SGHAT, CDR2 FQDESV (reference sequence). With 2 bases clipped from V and 3 bases from J, the junction kept 3 bases outside the gene matches. This CDR3 spans 15 amino acids. CDR3 protein: CASSLFSGGEETQYF. Written as DNA, the CDR3 is TGTGCCAGCAGCTTATTCAGCGGGGGGGAAGAGACCCAGTACTTC.

The chain carries TRBV9 and TRBJ2-3; TRBD1 aligns across 9 bases. There are 17 residues in the CDR3. Germline trimming cut 2 bases from V and 2 bases from J; bases unmatched to any gene: 9. Germline assignment: CDR1 SGDLS and CDR2 YYNGEE. CDR3 sequence reads: CASSVGSGTGYTDTQYF. CDR3 coding DNA: TGTGCCAGCAGCGTGGGGTCCGGGACAGGGTACACAGATACGCAGTATTTT.

J is TRBJ2-7 and V is TRBV27; the D gene is possibly TRBD1 (6 bases). The CDR3 totals 14 residues. The V end was cut by 6 bases, the J end by 4 bases, with 16 bases between. CDR1 MNHEY and CDR2 SMNVEV come from the germline V gene (reference sequence). CDR3 region: CASSVPGTNYEQYF. CDR3 coding DNA: TGTGCCAGCAGCGTCCCGGGGACAAATTACGAGCAGTACTTC.

This clone was seen a handful of times. This chain links TRBV2 with TRBJ1-1; unclear D gene. Trimming took 8 bases from V and 0 from J, leaving 10 bases between them. From germline, CDR1 is SNHLY and CDR2 FYNNEI. The CDR3 loop spans 13 amino acids. CDR3 bases: TGTGCCAGCTTGCCGGGTGTGAACACTGAAGCTTTCTTT. Encoded protein: CASLPGVNTEAFF. Variable domain in full (rest from reference TRBV2 and TRBJ1-1): EPEVTQTPSHQVTQMGQEVILRCVPISNHLYFYWYRQILGQKVEFLVSFYNNEISEKSEIFDDQFSVERPDGSNFTLKIRSTKLEDSAMYFCASLPGVNTEAFFGQGTRLTVV.

The V call is TRBV7-9, the J call TRBJ2-4, with 10 bases matching TRBD1. This CDR3 spans 16 amino acids. V was pared by 5 bases and J by 6 bases, with 10 bases of the junction left unmatched. CDR1 and CDR2 (germline): SEHNR, FQNEAQ (reference sequence). The CDR3, as DNA: TGTGCCAGCAGCCTGACAGGGGGCACTGAACTAAACATTCAGTACTTC. It specifies CASSLTGGTELNIQYF.

The J gene is TRBJ2-7, the V gene TRBV28; 9 nucleotides agree with TRBD1. V was clipped by 5 bases and J by 4 bases; unmatched bases: 6. The CDR3 consists of 14 residues. The germline V gene encodes CDR1 MDHEN and CDR2 SYDVKM. Here the CDR3 DNA reads TGTGCCAGCAGTCCCGGACAGGGGTTATACGAGCAGTACTTC. Translating gives CASSPGQGLYEQYF. Based on the CDR3 plus reference TRBV28 and TRBJ2-7, the full variable domain is DVKVTQSSRYLVKRTGEKVFLECVQDMDHENMFWYRQDPGLGLRLIYFSYDVKMKEKGDIPEGYSVSREKKERFSLILESASTNQTSMYLCASSPGQGLYEQYFGPGTRLTVT.

The rearrangement links TRBV6-1 to TRBJ1-5; the match to TRBD1 covers 7 bases. J lost 2 bases, V lost 3 bases, and 19 bases had no gene match. The V gene's germline CDR1 is MNHNS and CDR2 SASEGT. This CDR3 spans 20 amino acids. The DNA for the CDR3 is TGTGCCAGCAGTGAGGGACAGCTACTACCCACTTTTAGGCGCAATCAGCCCCAGCATTTT. This sequence encodes CASSEGQLLPTFRRNQPQHF.

Here the CDR3 reads CASSVGGSRSRYTF. The CDR3 region has the DNA TGTGCCAGCAGTGTGGGAGGCAGCCGCTCTCGCTACACCTTC. The chain has TRBV9 and TRBJ1-2; D gene uncertain. This CDR3 comprises 14 residues. Germline V gene sequence: CDR1 SGDLS, CDR2 YYNGEE. V dropped 5 bases and J dropped 9 bases, with 20 bases sitting between them.

The chain joins TRBV19 to TRBJ2-7, with TRBD2 identical over 7 bases. The CDR3 is made up of 14 amino acids. Unmatched junction bases numbered 6, after V lost 3 bases and J lost 4 bases. The germline CDR1 and CDR2 sequences are LNHDA and SQIVND (reference sequence). The CDR3 nucleotides read TGTGCCAGTAGTATCGGGCTAGCGGCGTACGAGCAGTACTTC. It specifies CASSIGLAAYEQYF.

This chain joins TRBV21-1 and TRBJ2-7; TRBD1 is the table's D call and was not checked against the DNA. TRBV21-1 is shown as a pseudogene. The CDR3 sequence is 15 residues long. The DNA for the CDR3 is TGTGCCAGCAACCCCCCATTCGTAGGGGCCTACGAGCAGTACTTC. Translating it yields CASNPPFVGAYEQYF.

This chain joins TRBV9 and TRBJ2-3; TRBD2 agrees at 7 bases. V was clipped by 2 bases and J by 2 bases; unmatched bases: 5. CDR1 and CDR2 from the germline V gene are SGDLS and YYNGEE. The CDR3 is 15 residues long. CDR3 loop: CASSVSGGITDTQYF. The CDR3 nucleotides read TGTGCCAGCAGCGTTTCGGGGGGAATCACAGATACGCAGTATTTT.

This clone was counted once. The CDR3 reads CASGLPRQGDYNEQFF. The CDR3 DNA sequence: TGTGCTAGTGGTTTGCCCAGGCAGGGCGACTACAATGAGCAGTTCTTC. V gene TRBV12-5 combines with J gene TRBJ2-1; tentative D call: TRBD1 (5 bases). Germline lookup yields CDR1 LGHNT and CDR2 FRNRAP. The CDR3 runs 16 residues. V was clipped by 2 bases and J by 3 bases, with 14 bases between them.

CDR3: CASWGAFPALYGYTF. CDR3 sequence (DNA): TGTGCCAGCTGGGGCGCTTTCCCGGCCCTCTATGGCTACACCTTC. V usage is TRBV6-1 and J usage is TRBJ1-2; weak D call: TRBD1 (5 bases). V was cut by 8 bases and J by 4 bases, with 20 bases left in between. CDR1 and CDR2 (germline): MNHNS, SASEGT. This CDR3 comprises 15 residues.

This sequence joins TRBV21-1 and TRBJ2-7; the listed D gene, TRBD1, was not tested against the DNA. TRBV21-1 is a known pseudogene. The CDR3 sequence is 16 residues long. The CDR3: CASSVHRDTYSYEQYF. The CDR3 DNA sequence: TGTGCCAGCAGCGTTCACCGGGACACTTATTCCTACGAGCAGTACTTC.

The J gene is TRBJ2-1, the V gene TRBV27; 8 bases agree with TRBD1. Germline CDR1 reads MNHEY; CDR2 reads SMNVEV (reference sequence). CDR3 length: 15 amino acids. Losses at the gene ends were 8 bases for V and 6 bases for J; bases not matched to a gene: 12. CDR3 nucleotide sequence: TGTGCCAGCGCAAAATCACAGGGGGGTGGCAATGAGCAGTTCTTC. Amino acid sequence: CASAKSQGGGNEQFF.

The chain is built from TRBV19 and TRBJ1-6; D may be TRBD1 (5 bases). The germline gives CDR1 LNHDA, CDR2 SQIVND (reference sequence). The CDR3 has 15 residues. The V end lost 6 bases, the J end lost 5 bases, and 14 bases lay between the germline ends. CDR3 in DNA: TGTGCCAGTAGGGCAGGGCATGGAAATAATTCACCCCTCCACTTT. Translation: CASRAGHGNNSPLHF.

V and J are TRBV7-3 and TRBJ2-6; TRBD1 matches 10 bases. The ends lost 5 bases at V and 2 bases at J; junction bases unmatched: 9. CDR1 SGHTA and CDR2 FQGTGA come from the germline V gene. The CDR3 sequence is 18 residues long. The CDR3 reads CASSDTGTGVAGANVLTF. The CDR3 DNA follows: TGTGCCAGCAGCGACACCGGGACAGGGGTTGCTGGGGCCAACGTCCTGACTTTC.

The chain is built from TRBV7-8 and TRBJ1-1; D gene uncertain. This CDR3 has 14 amino acids. V was pared by 6 bases and J by 4 bases, with 15 bases between. From germline, CDR1 is SGHVS and CDR2 FQNEAQ. CDR3 DNA sequence: TGTGCCAGCAGTCCCCGCGCGGCCCCCACTGAAGCTTTCTTT. Translation gives CASSPRAAPTEAFF.

V usage is TRBV27 and J usage is TRBJ1-2; 9 bases align to TRBD1. J gave up 2 bases and V 4 bases, and 8 bases lay outside the gene matches. Germline V CDR1 and CDR2: MNHEY, SMNVEV (reference sequence). CDR3 length: 16 amino acids. The CDR3 region is CASSWAGTGQNYGYTF. CDR3 sequence (DNA): TGTGCCAGCAGTTGGGCCGGGACAGGGCAGAACTATGGCTACACCTTC.